One sample yielded the 24 T cell receptor beta chains listed below, sequenced in a study of breast tumors, draining lymph nodes, adjacent tissues listed by TCRdb under 2016. The receptor library was made with multiplex PCR. The sequencer listed for this sample is Illumina HiSeq 2000. The public reads were reanalyzed by TCRdb: fastp trimming at Q25, MiXCR alignment, in-frame beta chains only. Each CDR3 protein appears once, grouped with its most common genes and DNA. This sample lists 130,000 or so distinct CDR3 sequences; over 20% were detected once. The top ten hold 2.2% of the sample. Lymph node samples came from the axillary draining lymph nodes of breast cancer patients. Source material: axillary lymph node tissue. The receptors originated from a female donor with breast cancer. Some clones in this sample may be carry-over from other donors' samples.

Note on this clonotype: Being one base from a much bigger clone, this may be a read error. This rearrangement joins TRBV5-6 to TRBJ1-4, with no clear D. Germline CDR1 and CDR2: SGHDT and YYEEEE. The CDR3 spans 13 residues. For the CDR3, the DNA is TGTGCCAGCAGCTCCGGGTCCGAGGAAAAACTGCTTTTT. Amino acid sequence: CASSSGSEEKLLF.

There are many counts of this clonotype. CDR3 loop: CASTSQGSNGELFF. The CDR3 DNA sequence: TGTGCCAGCACCTCACAGGGGTCGAACGGGGAGCTGTTTTTT. V and J are TRBV7-3 and TRBJ2-2; TRBD1 matches 7 bases. The CDR3 sequence is 14 residues long. V dropped 7 bases and J dropped 7; count of bases not matched to a gene: 9. Germline CDR1 is SGHTA and CDR2 is FQGTGA.

This clonotype was recorded many times. The J gene is TRBJ2-1, the V gene TRBV4-1, with a tentative D call TRBD2 (6 bases). The length of the CDR3 is 14 residues. Trimming pared 4 bases from V and 5 bases from J, leaving 12 bases between. Germline V gene lookup returns CDR1 MGHRA and CDR2 YSYEKL. CDR3 residues: CASSPGLLDNEQFF. The CDR3 bases are TGCGCCAGCAGCCCAGGACTACTCGACAATGAGCAGTTCTTC.

The chain combines TRBV5-1 with TRBJ1-1; D remains unclear. This CDR3 spans 14 amino acids. CDR1 is SGHRS and CDR2 is YFSETQ in the germline V gene. V lost 0 bases and J lost 1, with 7 bases in between. CDR3 nucleotides: TGCGCCAGCAGCTTGGATAAGAGGAACACTGAAGCTTTCTTT. This codes for CASSLDKRNTEAFF. Together with reference TRBV5-1 and TRBJ1-1, the CDR3 gives the full variable domain: KAGVTQTPRYLIKTRGQQVTLSCSPISGHRSVSWYQQTPGQGLQFLFEYFSETQRNKGNFPGRFSGRQFSNSRSEMNVSTLELGDSALYLCASSLDKRNTEAFFGQGTRLTVV.

Details on this clonotype: This clone may be a read error of a much larger clone one base away. Without the conserved terminal phenylalanine or tryptophan, this CDR3 likely stems from a read error. V usage is TRBV30 and J usage is TRBJ2-3; TRBD1 might be the D (6 bases). This CDR3 is built from 13 residues. The V and J ends lost 5 bases and 6 bases respectively, with 15 bases between them. Per germline, CDR1 GTSNPN and CDR2 SVGIG (reference sequence). This CDR3 is CAWGGYRADTQYL. The CDR3 DNA sequence: TGTGCCTGGGGGGGCTATAGGGCGGATACGCAGTATCTT.

Details on this clonotype: One end of the junction fails to match germline, which may point to a read error. The chain recombines TRBV30 with TRBJ2-3; 8 nucleotides line up with TRBD2. The CDR3 runs to 17 residues. The germline gives CDR1 GTSNPN, CDR2 SVGIG (reference sequence). CDR3 loop: CAWRVLSGSGSTDTQYF. CDR3 nucleotides: TGTGCCTGGCGTGTTCTAAGCGGGAGCGGAAGCACAGATACGCAGTATTTT.

As to this clonotype: A much bigger clone sits one base away, suggesting this may be a read error. The V and J genes are TRBV4-1 and TRBJ2-1, with 8 bases identical to TRBD2. Germline assignment: CDR1 MGHRA and CDR2 YSYEKL. CDR3 size: 16 residues. The V segment lost 4 bases and the J segment 5 bases; nucleotides outside the gene matches: 10. This CDR3 is CASSRIAGSGNNEQFF. The CDR3 DNA sequence: TGCGCCAGCAGCCGAATAGCGGGGAGCGGCAACAATGAGCAGTTCTTC.

This clonotype was seen ten or more times. The V call is TRBV5-4, the J call TRBJ2-7, with TRBD2 matching over 7 bases. The junction had 11 bases not matched to a gene; V was cut back by 4 bases and J by 4 bases. Germline values: CDR1 SGHNT, CDR2 YYREEE (reference sequence). This CDR3 spans 15 amino acids. This chain's CDR3 is CASSLGGSGAYEQYF. As DNA, the CDR3 is TGTGCCAGCAGCCTCGGCGGGAGTGGGGCATACGAGCAGTACTTC.

This clonotype was seen at least ten times. V gene TRBV6-5 combines with J gene TRBJ1-4; D is uncertain. Trimming took off 0 bases at V and 0 bases at J, with 5 bases between the two ends. CDR1 is MNHEY, CDR2 SVGAGI, per germline. The CDR3 totals 15 residues. CDR3 sequence reads: CASSYSGPTNEKLFF. CDR3 nucleotide sequence: TGTGCCAGCAGTTACTCAGGGCCAACTAATGAAAAACTGTTTTTT.

Remarks on this clonotype: The junction shows a germline mismatch at one end, possibly a read error. This chain links TRBV11-2 with TRBJ2-7; possibly TRBD1 or TRBD2 for D (5 bases each). This CDR3 comprises 15 residues. Germline CDR1 and CDR2: SGHAT and FQNNGV. The CDR3 sequence is CASNPIRDGTYEQYF. DNA of the CDR3: TGTGCGAGCAACCCGATCCGGGACGGCACCTACGAGCAGTACTTC. Based on the CDR3 plus reference TRBV11-2 and TRBJ2-7, the full variable domain is EAGVAQSPRYKIIEKRQSVAFWCNPISGHATLYWYQQILGQGPKLLIQFQNNGVVDDSQLPKDRFSAERLKGVDSTLKIQPAKLEDSAVYLCASNPIRDGTYEQYFGPGTRLTVT.

This clonotype came up once. Since a much larger clone is just one base distant, this may be a read error. The CDR3 does not end in the conserved phenylalanine or tryptophan, so this is likely a read error. The chain employs TRBV6-1 and TRBJ1-5, with a possible D match to TRBD1 (5 bases). The CDR3 runs to 15 residues. Germline assignment: CDR1 MNHNS and CDR2 SASEGT. Trimming cost V 1 base and J 6 bases, with 13 bases left between them. The CDR3 reads CASSEGGGAGQPQHL. The DNA of the CDR3 is TGTGCCAGCAGTGAAGGCGGTGGGGCCGGTCAGCCCCAGCATTTG.

This clonotype was picked up one time. A much bigger clone sits one base away, suggesting this may be a read error. V usage is TRBV4-1 and J usage is TRBJ2-7; D gene unclear. There are 13 residues in the CDR3. Between the trimmed V and J ends, which lost 1 base and 2 bases, there was a span of 6 bases. Germline V gene lookup returns CDR1 MGHRA and CDR2 YSYEKL. The CDR3 bases are TGCGCCAGCAGCCAAGGCAGTGCCTACGAGCAGTACTTC. Translating gives CASSQGSAYEQYF.

With respect to this clonotype: One end of the junction does not line up with germline, which may come from a read error. This chain joins TRBV28 and TRBJ2-7; tentatively, D is TRBD1 (6 bases). The germline V gene has CDR1 MDHEN and CDR2 SYDVKM. The CDR3 is 13 amino acids. The CDR3 loop reads CASIDRIRYGQYF. The CDR3, as DNA: TGTGCCAGCATAGACAGGATCCGATACGGGCAGTACTTC. The complete variable domain, with remaining parts taken from reference TRBV28 and TRBJ2-7, reads DVKVTQSSRYLVKRTGEKVFLECVQDMDHENMFWYRQDPGLGLRLIYFSYDVKMKEKGDIPEGYSVSREKKERFSLILESASTNQTSMYLCASIDRIRYGQYFGPGTRLTVT.

This clonotype has a count of ten or more. V and J are TRBV5-6 and TRBJ2-7; 9 nucleotides agree with TRBD2. The V gene's germline CDR1 is SGHDT and CDR2 YYEEEE. This CDR3 has 15 residues. Germline trimming cut 4 bases from V and 5 bases from J; bases unmatched to any gene: 10. Here the CDR3 DNA reads TGTGCCAGCAGCCGGAGGGGGACTAGCCGCAACGAGCAGTACTTC. Translation gives CASSRRGTSRNEQYF.

This clonotype was observed a few times. The chain links TRBV29-1 to TRBJ1-2, with a tentative D call TRBD1 (5 bases). Trimming took 6 bases from V and 7 from J, leaving 18 bases between them. This CDR3 region has 13 residues. Germline values: CDR1 SQVTM, CDR2 ANQGSEA. The CDR3 DNA is TGCAGCGTCATTGTCGGGGCCGGGACTGGCTACACCTTC. Its protein product is CSVIVGAGTGYTF. Full variable domain (outside the CDR3, taken from reference TRBV29-1 and TRBJ1-2): SAVISQKPSRDICQRGTSLTIQCQVDSQVTMMFWYRQQPGQSLTLIATANQGSEATYESGFVIDKFPISRPNLTFSTLTVSNMSPEDSSIYLCSVIVGAGTGYTFGSGTRLTVV.

This clonotype was seen ten or more times. The chain carries TRBV20-1 and TRBJ2-2; 8 positions agree with TRBD1. After removal of 5 bases from V and 2 bases from J, the junction contained 4 bases not matched to a gene. Germline V lookup: CDR1 DFQATT, CDR2 SNEGSKA (reference sequence). This CDR3 is 14 amino acids long. The CDR3 loop is CSAQGTGNTGELFF. The CDR3 bases are TGCAGTGCTCAAGGGACAGGAAACACCGGGGAGCTGTTTTTT.

This clonotype was recorded many times. J is TRBJ1-2 and V is TRBV20-1, with TRBD1 matching 8 bases. With V trimmed by 3 bases and J by 3 bases, 3 bases remained unmatched. The germline gives CDR1 DFQATT, CDR2 SNEGSKA (reference sequence). The CDR3 runs 13 residues. CDR3 protein: CSASQGADYGYTF. For the CDR3, the DNA is TGCAGTGCTAGCCAGGGGGCAGACTATGGCTACACCTTC.

This clonotype was recorded at least ten times. The chain uses TRBV6-5 and TRBJ1-5, with D perhaps TRBD1 (6 bases). The CDR3 consists of 15 residues. CDR1 is MNHEY, CDR2 SVGAGI, per germline. Trimming shortened V by 6 bases and J by 5 bases, and 17 bases separated the two germline ends. The CDR3 region has the DNA TGTGCCAGCAGAAAGGACAGCGCGGGGTATCAGCCCCAGCATTTT. Residues: CASRKDSAGYQPQHF.

A note on this clonotype: Possible read error: a much larger clone is one base away. The chain joins TRBV25-1 to TRBJ2-1; 7 nucleotides agree with TRBD2. Germline V gene sequence: CDR1 MGHDK, CDR2 SYGVNS. The CDR3 totals 14 residues. The V gene end was trimmed by 5 bases and the J gene end by 6 bases; junction bases not matched to a gene: 7. In DNA form, the CDR3 reads TGTGCCAGCAGTAAACAACTAGCGCGCAATGAGCAGTTCTTC. This translates into CASSKQLARNEQFF.

The sample holds many counts of this clonotype. The gene calls are TRBV2 and TRBJ1-5; no definite D call. Germline loops: CDR1 SNHLY, CDR2 FYNNEI. Deletions cut 5 bases from V and 4 bases from J, with 12 bases between. The CDR3 has 14 amino acids. CDR3 bases: TGTGCCAGCAGTAAGACGGGATTAAATCAGCCCCAGCATTTT. Its translation is CASSKTGLNQPQHF.

Points on this clonotype: A read error may be the cause here, since a much bigger clone is one base away. The genes are TRBV9 and TRBJ1-4, with D uncertain. This CDR3 has 14 residues. Looked up from germline, CDR1 is SGDLS and CDR2 is YYNGEE. Trimming took off 5 bases at V and 8 bases at J, with 16 bases between the two ends. CDR3 nucleotides: TGTGCCAGCAGAGACCGGCTACCCGAGGAAAAACTGTTTTTT. Translation gives CASRDRLPEEKLFF. Complete variable domain (other parts from reference TRBV9 and TRBJ1-4): DSGVTQTPKHLITATGQRVTLRCSPRSGDLSVYWYQQSLDQGLQFLIQYYNGEERAKGNILERFSAQQFPDLHSELNLSSLELGDSALYFCASRDRLPEEKLFFGSGTQLSVL.

V and J are TRBV7-3 and TRBJ1-1, with 9 nucleotides matching TRBD1. This CDR3 has 13 residues. Trimming cost V 5 bases and J 6 bases; bases outside gene matches: 4. The germline V gene has CDR1 SGHTA and CDR2 FQGTGA. The CDR3 is CASSAGTGSEAFF. CDR3 DNA: TGTGCCAGCAGCGCTGGGACAGGGTCTGAAGCTTTCTTT.

The CDR3 DNA reads TGTGCCAGCAGCCAAGCCCCTCAGGGGGTCAACGAGCAGTACTTC. Translating it yields CASSQAPQGVNEQYF. This rearrangement joins TRBV3-1 to TRBJ2-7, with 7 bases identical to TRBD1. Germline CDR1 is LGHDT and CDR2 is YNNKEL (reference sequence). The CDR3 is 15 residues long. Trimming removed 1 base from V and 5 bases from J; junction bases left unmatched: 8.

V and J are TRBV5-1 and TRBJ2-3; D unclear. The V end was cut by 6 bases, the J end by 7 bases, with 12 bases between. Germline CDR1 is SGHRS and CDR2 is YFSETQ. The CDR3 is made up of 12 amino acids. Here the CDR3 reads CASTQPGYTQYF. DNA of the CDR3: TGCGCCAGCACCCAACCCGGGTATACGCAGTATTTT.